What follows is one T cell receptor beta chain and its context. This sample is drawn from a study of T cell changes during pregnancy in multiple sclerosis. Germline CDR1 and CDR2: LNHDA and SQIVND (reference sequence). The CDR3 covers 13 residues. V was cut by 5 bases and J by 4 bases, with 9 bases left in between. TCRdb's copy holds only in-frame clones and misses some; the assay was immunoSEQ multiplex PCR. The table shows 85,000 to 100,000 clones, with roughly 92% occurring only once. The V and J genes are TRBV19 and TRBJ1-3; the D gene is possibly TRBD1 (6 bases). This clonotype originated in a female donor with multiple sclerosis, enrolled in a pregnancy study. The sequencing here drew on peripheral blood, taken in the first trimester of pregnancy. CDR3 sequence reads: CASSRDRGNTIYF. The CDR3 DNA sequence: TGTGCCAGTAGTCGCGACAGGGGAAACACCATATATTTT.